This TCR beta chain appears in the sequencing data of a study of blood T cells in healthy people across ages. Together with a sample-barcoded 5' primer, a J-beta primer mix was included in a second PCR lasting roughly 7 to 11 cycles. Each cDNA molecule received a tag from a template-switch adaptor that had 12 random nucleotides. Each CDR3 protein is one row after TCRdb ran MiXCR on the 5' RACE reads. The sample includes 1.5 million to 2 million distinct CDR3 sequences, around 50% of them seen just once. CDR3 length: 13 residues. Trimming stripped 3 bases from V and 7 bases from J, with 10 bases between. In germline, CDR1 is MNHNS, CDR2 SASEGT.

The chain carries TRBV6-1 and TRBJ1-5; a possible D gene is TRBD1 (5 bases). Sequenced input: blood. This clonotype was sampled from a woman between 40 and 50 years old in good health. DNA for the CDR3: TGTGCCAGCAGTGAGGGGGGTTGGCAGCCCCAGCATTTT. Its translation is CASSEGGWQPQHF.